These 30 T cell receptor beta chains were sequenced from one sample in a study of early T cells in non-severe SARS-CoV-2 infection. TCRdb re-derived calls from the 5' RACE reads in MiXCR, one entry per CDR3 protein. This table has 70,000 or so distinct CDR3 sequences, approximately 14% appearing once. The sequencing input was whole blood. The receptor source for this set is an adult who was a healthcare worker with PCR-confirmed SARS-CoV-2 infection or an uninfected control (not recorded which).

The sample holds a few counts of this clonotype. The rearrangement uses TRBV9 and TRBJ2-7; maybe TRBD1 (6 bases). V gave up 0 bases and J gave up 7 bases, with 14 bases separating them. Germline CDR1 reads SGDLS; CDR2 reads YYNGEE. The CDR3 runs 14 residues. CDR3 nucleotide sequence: TGTGCCAGCAGCGTAGACCCAGGGGAAGGGGAGCAGTACTTC. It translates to CASSVDPGEGEQYF. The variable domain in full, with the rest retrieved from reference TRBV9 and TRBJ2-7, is DSGVTQTPKHLITATGQRVTLRCSPRSGDLSVYWYQQSLDQGLQFLIQYYNGEERAKGNILERFSAQQFPDLHSELNLSSLELGDSALYFCASSVDPGEGEQYFGPGTRLTVT.

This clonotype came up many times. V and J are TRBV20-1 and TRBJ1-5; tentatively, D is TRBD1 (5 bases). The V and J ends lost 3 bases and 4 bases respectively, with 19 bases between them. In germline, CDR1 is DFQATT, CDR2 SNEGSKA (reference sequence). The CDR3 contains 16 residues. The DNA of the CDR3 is TGCAGTGCTAGGACGGGGCCAACCGTAGGAAATCAGCCCCAGCATTTT. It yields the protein CSARTGPTVGNQPQHF.

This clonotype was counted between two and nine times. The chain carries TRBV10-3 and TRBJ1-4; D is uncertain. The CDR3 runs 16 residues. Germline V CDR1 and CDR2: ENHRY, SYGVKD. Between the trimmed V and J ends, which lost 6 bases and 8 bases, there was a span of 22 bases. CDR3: CAISEGILGGSEKLFF. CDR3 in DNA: TGTGCCATCAGCGAAGGGATCCTTGGAGGGAGCGAAAAACTGTTTTTT.

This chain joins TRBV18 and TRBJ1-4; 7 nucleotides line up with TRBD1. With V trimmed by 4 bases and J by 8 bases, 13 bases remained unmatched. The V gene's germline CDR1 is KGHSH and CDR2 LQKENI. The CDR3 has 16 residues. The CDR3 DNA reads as TGTGCCAGCTCACTATTCACACAGGGGAGAGAAGAAAAACTGTTTTTT. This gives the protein CASSLFTQGREEKLFF.

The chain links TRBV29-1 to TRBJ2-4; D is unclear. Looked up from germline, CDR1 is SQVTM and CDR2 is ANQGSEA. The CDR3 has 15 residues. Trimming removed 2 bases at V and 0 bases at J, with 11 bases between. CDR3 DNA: TGCAGCGTTGAATGGCGACACCTAGCCAAAAACATTCAGTACTTC. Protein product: CSVEWRHLAKNIQYF.

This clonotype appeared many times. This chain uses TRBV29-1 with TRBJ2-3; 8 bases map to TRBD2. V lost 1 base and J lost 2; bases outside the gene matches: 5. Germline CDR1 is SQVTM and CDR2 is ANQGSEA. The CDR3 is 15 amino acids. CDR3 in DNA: TGCAGCGTTGAAGGGATAGCGGGGAACACAGATACGCAGTATTTT. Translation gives CSVEGIAGNTDTQYF.

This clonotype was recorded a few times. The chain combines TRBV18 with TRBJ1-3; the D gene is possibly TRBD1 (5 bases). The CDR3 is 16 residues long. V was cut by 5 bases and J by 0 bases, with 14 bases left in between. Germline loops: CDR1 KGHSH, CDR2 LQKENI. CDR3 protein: CASSKSRDPSGNTIYF. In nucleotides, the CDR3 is TGTGCCAGCTCAAAATCGCGGGACCCCTCTGGAAACACCATATATTTT.

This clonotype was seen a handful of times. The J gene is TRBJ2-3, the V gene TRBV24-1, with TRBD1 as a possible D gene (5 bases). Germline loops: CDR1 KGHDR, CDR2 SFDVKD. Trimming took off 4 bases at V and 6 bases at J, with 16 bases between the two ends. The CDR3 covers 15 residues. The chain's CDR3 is CATSERGGVSDTQYF. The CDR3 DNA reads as TGTGCCACCAGTGAAAGGGGTGGAGTGTCTGATACGCAGTATTTT.

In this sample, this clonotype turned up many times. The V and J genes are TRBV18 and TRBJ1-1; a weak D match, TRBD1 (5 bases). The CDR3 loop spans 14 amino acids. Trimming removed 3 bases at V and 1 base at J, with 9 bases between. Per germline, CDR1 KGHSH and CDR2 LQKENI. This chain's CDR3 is CASSPTGENTEAFF. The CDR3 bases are TGTGCCAGCTCACCGACGGGGGAGAACACTGAAGCTTTCTTT.

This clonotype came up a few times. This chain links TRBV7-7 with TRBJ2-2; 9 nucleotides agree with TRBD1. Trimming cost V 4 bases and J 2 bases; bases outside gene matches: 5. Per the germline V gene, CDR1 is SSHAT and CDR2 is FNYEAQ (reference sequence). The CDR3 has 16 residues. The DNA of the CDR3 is TGTGCCAGCAGCTCTACAGGGGGCGCAAACACCGGGGAGCTGTTTTTT. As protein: CASSSTGGANTGELFF.

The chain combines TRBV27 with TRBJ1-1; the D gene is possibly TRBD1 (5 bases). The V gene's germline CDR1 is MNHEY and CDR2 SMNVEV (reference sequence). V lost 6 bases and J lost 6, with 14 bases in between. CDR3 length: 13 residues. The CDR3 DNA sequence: TGTGCCAGCAGCTCAGACAGAGAAGCTGAAGCTTTCTTT. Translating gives CASSSDREAEAFF.

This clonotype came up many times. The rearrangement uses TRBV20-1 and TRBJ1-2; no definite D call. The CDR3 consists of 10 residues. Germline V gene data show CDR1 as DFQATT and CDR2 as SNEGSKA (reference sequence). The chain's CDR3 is CPEASYGYTF. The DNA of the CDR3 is TGCCCAGAGGCGTCCTATGGCTACACCTTC.

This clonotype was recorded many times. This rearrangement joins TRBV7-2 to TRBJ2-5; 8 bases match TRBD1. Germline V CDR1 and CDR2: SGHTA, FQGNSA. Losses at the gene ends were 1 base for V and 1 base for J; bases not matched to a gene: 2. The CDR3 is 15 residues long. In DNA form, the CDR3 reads TGTGCCAGCAGCTTAGGGCAGGGGGCCCAAGAGACCCAGTACTTC. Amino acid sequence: CASSLGQGAQETQYF.

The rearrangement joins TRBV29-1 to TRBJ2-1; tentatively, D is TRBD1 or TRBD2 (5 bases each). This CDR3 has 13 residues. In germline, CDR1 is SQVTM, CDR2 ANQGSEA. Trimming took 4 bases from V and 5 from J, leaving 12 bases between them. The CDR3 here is CSVVGVLDNEQFF. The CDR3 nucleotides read TGCAGCGTTGTGGGGGTTTTGGACAATGAGCAGTTCTTC.

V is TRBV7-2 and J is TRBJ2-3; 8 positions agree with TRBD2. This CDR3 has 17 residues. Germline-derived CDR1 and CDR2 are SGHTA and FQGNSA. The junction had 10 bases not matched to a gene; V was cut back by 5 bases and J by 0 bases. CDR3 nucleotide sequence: TGTGCCAGCAGCGCCTACCTAGCGGGCCCTAGCACAGATACGCAGTATTTT. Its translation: CASSAYLAGPSTDTQYF.

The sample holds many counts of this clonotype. CDR3 sequence reads: CASSITSGSYNEQFF. In DNA, the CDR3 is TGCGCCAGCAGCATTACTAGCGGTTCCTACAATGAGCAGTTCTTC. V is TRBV5-1 and J is TRBJ2-1, with 8 bases fitting TRBD2. The CDR3 extends over 15 amino acids. In germline, CDR1 is SGHRS, CDR2 YFSETQ. J gave up 1 base and V 4 bases, and 4 bases lay outside the gene matches.

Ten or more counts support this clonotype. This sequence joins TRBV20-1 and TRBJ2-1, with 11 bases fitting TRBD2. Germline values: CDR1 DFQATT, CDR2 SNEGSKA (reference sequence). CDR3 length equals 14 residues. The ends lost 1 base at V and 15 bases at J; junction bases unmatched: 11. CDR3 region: CSARVRSGGDGRFF. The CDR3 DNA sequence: TGCAGTGCTAGAGTCCGTAGCGGGGGGGACGGTCGGTTCTTC.

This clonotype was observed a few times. The CDR3 region has the DNA TGTGCCAGCCTCCCTAGGTCAGATACGCAGTATTTT. This gives the protein CASLPRSDTQYF. This chain uses TRBV7-2 with TRBJ2-3; unclear D gene. CDR3 size: 12 residues. Germline loops: CDR1 SGHTA, CDR2 FQGNSA. V lost 8 bases and J 4 bases, leaving 10 bases between the germline ends.

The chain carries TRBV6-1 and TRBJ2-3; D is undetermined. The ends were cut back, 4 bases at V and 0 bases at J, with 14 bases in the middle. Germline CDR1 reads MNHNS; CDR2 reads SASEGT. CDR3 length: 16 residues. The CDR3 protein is CASSVLGYGSTDTQYF. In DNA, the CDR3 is TGTGCCAGCAGTGTTTTGGGGTACGGGAGCACAGATACGCAGTATTTT.

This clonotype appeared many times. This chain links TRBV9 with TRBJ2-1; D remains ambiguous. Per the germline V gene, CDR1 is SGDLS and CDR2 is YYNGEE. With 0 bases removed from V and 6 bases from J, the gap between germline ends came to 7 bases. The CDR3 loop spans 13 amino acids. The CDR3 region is CASSVGLPNEQFF. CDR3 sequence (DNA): TGTGCCAGCAGCGTAGGTCTCCCCAATGAGCAGTTCTTC.

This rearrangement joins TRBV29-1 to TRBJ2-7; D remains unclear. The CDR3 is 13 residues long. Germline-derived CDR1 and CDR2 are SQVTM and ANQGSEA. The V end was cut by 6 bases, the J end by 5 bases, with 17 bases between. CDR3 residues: CSVDAGPVNEQYF. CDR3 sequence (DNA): TGCAGCGTAGACGCCGGGCCGGTGAACGAGCAGTACTTC.

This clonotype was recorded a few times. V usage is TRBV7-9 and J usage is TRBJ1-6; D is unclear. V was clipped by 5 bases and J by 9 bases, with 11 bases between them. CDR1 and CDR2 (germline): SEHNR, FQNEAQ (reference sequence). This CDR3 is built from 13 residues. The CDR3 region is CASSPESGSPLHF. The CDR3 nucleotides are TGTGCCAGCAGCCCGGAATCGGGTTCACCCCTCCACTTT.

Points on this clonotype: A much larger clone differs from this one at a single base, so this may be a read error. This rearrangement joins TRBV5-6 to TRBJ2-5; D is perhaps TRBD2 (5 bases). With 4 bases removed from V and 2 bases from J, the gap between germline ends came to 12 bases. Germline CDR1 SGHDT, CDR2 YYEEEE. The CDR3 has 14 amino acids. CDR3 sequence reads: CASSQRGWQETQYF. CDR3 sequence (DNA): TGTGCCAGCAGCCAGAGAGGGTGGCAAGAGACCCAGTACTTC.

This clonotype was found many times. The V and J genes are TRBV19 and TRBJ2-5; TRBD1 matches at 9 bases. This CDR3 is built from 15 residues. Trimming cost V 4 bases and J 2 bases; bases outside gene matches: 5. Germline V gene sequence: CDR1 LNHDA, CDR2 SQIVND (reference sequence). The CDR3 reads CASSKAGTGQETQYF. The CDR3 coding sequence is TGTGCCAGTAGTAAGGCCGGGACAGGGCAAGAGACCCAGTACTTC.

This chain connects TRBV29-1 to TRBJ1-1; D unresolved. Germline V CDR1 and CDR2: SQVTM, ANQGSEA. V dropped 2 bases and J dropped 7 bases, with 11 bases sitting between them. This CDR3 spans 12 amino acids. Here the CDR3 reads CSVERMLFEAFF. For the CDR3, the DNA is TGCAGCGTTGAACGGATGCTCTTTGAAGCTTTCTTT.

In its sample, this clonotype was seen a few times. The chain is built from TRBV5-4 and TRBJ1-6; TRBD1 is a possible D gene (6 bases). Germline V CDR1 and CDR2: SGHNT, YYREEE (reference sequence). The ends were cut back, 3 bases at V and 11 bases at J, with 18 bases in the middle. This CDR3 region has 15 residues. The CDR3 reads CASSSGQWGPTPLHF. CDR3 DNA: TGTGCCAGCAGCTCCGGACAGTGGGGGCCCACACCCCTCCACTTT.

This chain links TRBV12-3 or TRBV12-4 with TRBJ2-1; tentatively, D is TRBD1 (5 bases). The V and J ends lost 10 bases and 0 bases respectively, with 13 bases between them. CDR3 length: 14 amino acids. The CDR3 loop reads CATLGPSSYNEQFF. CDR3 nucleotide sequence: TGTGCCACCCTGGGGCCAAGCTCCTACAATGAGCAGTTCTTC.

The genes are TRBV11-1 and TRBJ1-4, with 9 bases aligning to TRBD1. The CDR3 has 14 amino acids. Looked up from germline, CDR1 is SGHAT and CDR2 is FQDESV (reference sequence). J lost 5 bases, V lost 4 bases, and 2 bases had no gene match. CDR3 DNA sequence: TGTGCCAGCAGCTCGGGACAGGGAAATGAAAAACTGTTTTTT. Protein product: CASSSGQGNEKLFF. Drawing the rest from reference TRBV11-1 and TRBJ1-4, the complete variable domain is EAEVAQSPRYKITEKSQAVAFWCDPISGHATLYWYRQILGQGPELLVQFQDESVVDDSQLPKDRFSAERLKGVDSTLKIQPAELGDSAMYLCASSSGQGNEKLFFGSGTQLSVL.

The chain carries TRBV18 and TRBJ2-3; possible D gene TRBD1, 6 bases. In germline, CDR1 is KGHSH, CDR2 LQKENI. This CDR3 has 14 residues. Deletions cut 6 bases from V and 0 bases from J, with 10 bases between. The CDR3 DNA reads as TGTGCCAGCTCCCAAGGACAGAGCACAGATACGCAGTATTTT. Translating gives CASSQGQSTDTQYF.

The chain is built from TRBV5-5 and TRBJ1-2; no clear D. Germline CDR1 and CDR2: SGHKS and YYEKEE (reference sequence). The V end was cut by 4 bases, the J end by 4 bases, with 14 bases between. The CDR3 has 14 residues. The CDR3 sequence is CASSPNVGGYGYTF. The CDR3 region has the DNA TGTGCCAGCAGCCCAAATGTCGGCGGCTATGGCTACACCTTC. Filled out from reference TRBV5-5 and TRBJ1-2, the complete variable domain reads DAGVTQSPTHLIKTRGQQVTLRCSPISGHKSVSWYQQVLGQGPQFIFQYYEKEERGRGNFPDRFSARQFPNYSSELNVNALLLGDSALYLCASSPNVGGYGYTFGSGTRLTVV.